The sequence of this T cell receptor beta chain was determined in a study of OX40 agonist ivuxolimab in advanced cancers. The study's findings and limits: Antigen specificity was not determined for the expanded peripheral T cells.

Germline V gene data show CDR1 as LGHNT and CDR2 as FRNRAP. The CDR3 sequence is 13 residues long. The germline V and J ends were trimmed by 2 bases and 5 bases, with 8 bases remaining between them. Assay used: immunoSEQ multiplex PCR; TCRdb lists only in-frame clones, some missing. The sample carries about 26,000 clones, approximately 79% recorded once. Of note for this clone: No antigen is known for it.

Sequences were derived from CD4+ or CD8+ T cells sorted from blood, sampled in a trial of the OX40 agonist ivuxolimab. The sequence was collected from an adult with an advanced solid tumor such as melanoma, head and neck, liver or kidney cancer. The V and J genes are TRBV12-5 and TRBJ2-3; D is ambiguous. This CDR3 reads CASGLWGQDTQYF. The CDR3 DNA sequence: TGTGCTAGTGGTTTGTGGGGTCAAGATACGCAGTATTTT.